Listed below are T cell receptor beta chains from one sample, sequenced in a study of shared clonotypes between healthy human individuals. Clones were sequenced by immunoSEQ multiplex PCR, and TCRdb holds only the in-frame ones, with some missing. The sample contains around 120,000 clones, around 64% of which appear only once. The sequencing input was memory CD8+ T cells sorted from blood. These receptor sequences come from a woman aged 25 to 39 in good health. CDR3s include the opening cysteine and the closing phenylalanine or tryptophan. The D gene is left open where the match is weak. Clone size, where shown, is once, few, many, or a class for clones that have expanded.

V: TRBV7-9; size: NA; J: TRBJ1-5; D: TRBD1; DNA: TGTGCCAGCAGCTTTGGGACAGCACCTAATCAGCCCCAGCATTTT; CDR3: CASSFGTAPNQPQHF
V: TRBV11-2; size: NA; J: TRBJ2-7; D: NA; DNA: TGTGCCAGCAGCTTAGTATCGGGGGACCTAGAGCAGTACTTC; CDR3: CASSLVSGDLEQYF
V: TRBV27; size: many; J: TRBJ2-3; D: TRBD2; DNA: TGTGCCAGCAGTACCCGGACTAGACTCACAGATACGCAGTATTTT; CDR3: CASSTRTRLTDTQYF
V: TRBV7-8; size: many; J: TRBJ2-3; D: TRBD2; DNA: TGTGCCAGCAGCTTGGTTGAGACTAGCGGGAGGGCCAGGTATACGCAGTATTTT; CDR3: CASSLVETSGRARYTQYF
V: TRBV4-1; size: NA; J: TRBJ1-2; D: NA; DNA: TGCGCCAGCAGCCAAGAATACGGATTCCTCTACTATGGCTACACCTTC; CDR3: CASSQEYGFLYYGYTF
V: TRBV6-1; size: once; J: TRBJ2-5; D: NA; DNA: TGTGCCAGCAGTGAAGGAAACAGGGTATGGGAGACCCAGTACTTC; CDR3: CASSEGNRVWETQYF
V: TRBV4-2; size: NA; J: TRBJ1-2; D: TRBD1; DNA: TGTGCCAGCAGCTTGGATAATCTCGGGACAGGACGTTATGGCTACACCTTC; CDR3: CASSLDNLGTGRYGYTF
V: TRBV5-1; size: NA; J: TRBJ2-7; D: TRBD2; DNA: TGCGCCAGCAGCTTGGAAAGCGGGAGGACCTACGAGCAGTACTTC; CDR3: CASSLESGRTYEQYF
V: TRBV28; size: few; J: TRBJ2-7; D: TRBD1; DNA: TGTGCCAGCAGTTTTAGGGGCGGACAGGCTTACTACGAGCAGTACTTC; CDR3: CASSFRGGQAYYEQYF
V: TRBV5-1; size: once; J: TRBJ2-1; D: TRBD2; DNA: TGCGCCAGCAGCTTCTTCGTGGGAGGGGCGATGGTTGAGCAGTTCTTC; CDR3: CASSFFVGGAMVEQFF
V: TRBV28; size: NA; J: TRBJ2-1; D: TRBD2; DNA: TGTGCCAGCAGTGGGGGGGAGAGTAGGGTCTACAATGAGCAGTTCTTC; CDR3: CASSGGESRVYNEQFF
V: TRBV6-4; size: NA; J: TRBJ1-1; D: NA; DNA: TGTGCCAGCAGTGACGATCCCGGGAAGGTCACTGAAGCTTTCTTT; CDR3: CASSDDPGKVTEAFF
V: TRBV4-2; size: NA; J: TRBJ2-2; D: TRBD2; DNA: TGTGCCACGTCCACGGGACTAGATAACACCGGGGAGCTGTTTTTT; CDR3: CATSTGLDNTGELFF
V: TRBV5-1; size: NA; J: TRBJ2-1; D: TRBD2; DNA: TGCGCCAGCAGCTCCCTAGCGGTACTATACAATGAGCAGTTCTTC; CDR3: CASSSLAVLYNEQFF
V: TRBV29-1; size: NA; J: TRBJ1-1; D: TRBD1; DNA: TGCAGCGTTGAAGAAAATACGGGACAGGGAGCTTTCTTT; CDR3: CSVEENTGQGAFF
V: TRBV7-7; size: NA; J: TRBJ1-3; D: NA; DNA: TGTGCCAGCAGCCTTGGCCCCGCACGGGACTCTGGAAACACCATATATTTT; CDR3: CASSLGPARDSGNTIYF
V: TRBV28; size: few; J: TRBJ2-1; D: TRBD2; DNA: TGTGCCAGCAGTTCCACTAGCGGGAGGTTATACAATGAGCAGTTCTTC; CDR3: CASSSTSGRLYNEQFF
V: TRBV19; size: few; J: TRBJ2-7; D: TRBD2; DNA: TGTGCCTCTTCGCGACTAGCGGGCTCCTACGAGCAGTACTTC; CDR3: CASSRLAGSYEQYF
V: TRBV14; size: once; J: TRBJ2-3; D: NA; DNA: TGTGCCAGCAGCCAAGTACAGGGCTGGACAGATACGCAGTATTTT; CDR3: CASSQVQGWTDTQYF
V: TRBV27; size: NA; J: TRBJ2-7; D: NA; DNA: TGTGCCAGCAGTTTGCACTCCTACTCCTACGAGCAGTACTTC; CDR3: CASSLHSYSYEQYF
V: TRBV27; size: NA; J: TRBJ2-7; D: NA; DNA: TGTGCCAGCAGTGGGGGGGCCGCCTACGAGCAGTACTTC; CDR3: CASSGGAAYEQYF
V: TRBV19; size: few; J: TRBJ2-2; D: TRBD2; DNA: TGTGCCAGTAGTCCCACGAGCCGGACTAGCATAACCGGGGAGCTGTTTTTT; CDR3: CASSPTSRTSITGELFF